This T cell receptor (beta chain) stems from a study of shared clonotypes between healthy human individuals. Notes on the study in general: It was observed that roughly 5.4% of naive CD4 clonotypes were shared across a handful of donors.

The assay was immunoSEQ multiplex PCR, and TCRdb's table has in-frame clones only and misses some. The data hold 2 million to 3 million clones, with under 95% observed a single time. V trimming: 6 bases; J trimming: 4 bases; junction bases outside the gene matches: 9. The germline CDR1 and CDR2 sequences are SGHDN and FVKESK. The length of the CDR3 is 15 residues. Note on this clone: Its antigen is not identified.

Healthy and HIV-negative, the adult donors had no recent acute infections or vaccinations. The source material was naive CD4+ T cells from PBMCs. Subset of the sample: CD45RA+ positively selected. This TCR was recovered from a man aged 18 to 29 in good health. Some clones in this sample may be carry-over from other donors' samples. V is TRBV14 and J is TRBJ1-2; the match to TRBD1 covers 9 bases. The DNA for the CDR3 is TGTGCCAGCAGTCGTCGTACAGGGGGCGGCTATGGCTACACCTTC. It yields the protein CASSRRTGGGYGYTF.